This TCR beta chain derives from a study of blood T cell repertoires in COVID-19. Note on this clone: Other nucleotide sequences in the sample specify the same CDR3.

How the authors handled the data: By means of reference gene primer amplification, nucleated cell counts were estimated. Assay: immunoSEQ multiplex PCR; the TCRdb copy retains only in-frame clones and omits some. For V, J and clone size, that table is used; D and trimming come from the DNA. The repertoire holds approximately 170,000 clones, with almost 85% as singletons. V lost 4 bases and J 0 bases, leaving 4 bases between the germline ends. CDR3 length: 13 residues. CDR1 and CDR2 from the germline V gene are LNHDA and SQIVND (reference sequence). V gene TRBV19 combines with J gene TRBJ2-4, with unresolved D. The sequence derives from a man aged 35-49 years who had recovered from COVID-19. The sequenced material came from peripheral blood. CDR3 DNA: TGTGCCAGTAGTAGCGAAGCCAAAAACATTCAGTACTTC. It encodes CASSSEAKNIQYF.